This T cell receptor beta chain was identified during a study of blood T cell repertoires in COVID-19. In the study overall: The samples span acute and convalescent COVID-19 from the United States, Italy and Spain. T cells, B-cell-depleted T cells, or PBMCs provided the cDNA or gDNA that served as material.

Study processing details: Reference gene primer amplification in the assay estimated nucleated cell counts. Measured with immunoSEQ multiplex PCR; TCRdb has only the in-frame clones, and not every one. Clone size and V and J calls were adopted from that table, with D and trimming inferred from the DNA. The data show 200,000 to 300,000 clones, roughly 84% seen once. V gave up 3 bases and J gave up 5 bases; unmatched junction bases: 8. The germline gives CDR1 SGHRS, CDR2 YFSETQ. The CDR3 length is 15 residues. The V call is TRBV5-1, the J call TRBJ2-5; 9 nucleotides match TRBD1. The receptor was derived from a woman aged 40 to 55 who had recovered from COVID-19. The sample taken for sequencing was peripheral blood. CDR3 DNA: TGCGCCAGCAGCTCCCAGGGGACAGGGAGGGAGACCCAGTACTTC. Residues: CASSSQGTGRETQYF.